This T cell receptor (beta chain) was sequenced in a study of cytomegalovirus exposure and HLA in healthy donors. Study-wide results and limits: Some highly shared sequence variants likely arose as a pipeline artifact. TCR beta sequences reportedly predicted most subjects' HLA-A and HLA-B alleles accurately. Productive status was seen about 90% or about 30% of the time for most TCR beta V segments in an earlier analysis.

PCR employed 60 Vbeta and 13 Jbeta primers. Repertoires were generated with immunoSEQ multiplex PCR, while TCRdb's copy carries only in-frame clones and drops some. The sample consists of 100,000 to 150,000 clones, about 10% of them appearing once. This clone was seen a few times. What it binds is unknown. The CDR3 totals 12 residues. V lost 10 bases and J lost 3; bases outside the gene matches: 6. Germline assignment: CDR1 SGHTA and CDR2 FQGTGA. V usage is TRBV7-3 and J usage is TRBJ2-7; 7 bases fit TRBD1. Sequenced material: PBMCs. This clonotype originated in a woman aged 18 to 35 in good health and CMV-seropositive. The CDR3 DNA reads as TGTGCCACCACTGACAGGGACTACGAGCAGTACTTC. As protein: CATTDRDYEQYF.